The clone carrying this T cell receptor beta chain was observed at least ten times. Its specificity is not known. Incorporated into the TCR beta cDNA libraries were unique molecular identifiers, which served to reduce PCR and sequencing biases. Yield was 450,000 to 650,000 cDNA molecules from around 0.96 to 9.9 million T cells. One entry per CDR3 protein results from TCRdb running MiXCR on the PCR reads. The sample contains more than 500,000 distinct CDR3 sequences, 30% to 40% of which appear only once. The CDR3 runs 13 residues. Germline values: CDR1 SQVTM, CDR2 ANQGSEA. J gave up 5 bases and V 7 bases, and 8 bases lay outside the gene matches. This record belongs to a study of post-analysis software for immune sequencing data. Study in general: Disease trajectories encompassed relapsing-remitting, secondary progressive and progressive-relapsing multiple sclerosis.

Whole-study findings and limits: Patients carried roughly 5 TRBV segments more frequently than controls did, and TRBV5-6, TRBV5-1 and TRBV20-1 were among them. Controls had significantly higher normalized Chao1 diversity than multiple sclerosis patients.

The rearrangement uses TRBV29-1 and TRBJ2-5; 9 bases match TRBD1. The clonotype comes from a girl aged 2-17 years with multiple sclerosis. Sequencing was done on a sample of blood. CDR3 sequence: CSALQGASETQYF. CDR3 nucleotides: TGCAGCGCTCTACAGGGGGCCTCGGAGACCCAGTACTTC.